This T cell receptor beta chain appears in the sequencing data of a study of spatial heterogeneity in lung cancer. The overall study: Sequence detection consistently recorded a greater number of beta-chain than alpha-chain sequences.

TCRdb re-called the 5' RACE reads through MiXCR, storing one row per CDR3 protein. This table holds tens of thousands of distinct CDR3 sequences, approximately 12% found once. The CDR3 is 14 residues long. The V and J ends lost 0 bases and 6 bases respectively, with 8 bases between them. Per germline, CDR1 LGHNA and CDR2 YSLEER. The time point is: sample taken at primary tumor resection. Samples were donated by 72 untreated early-stage non-small cell lung cancer patients. This clonotype has just a few counts. Its antigen is unidentified. Study-level points and caveats: Ubiquitous expanded tumor TCRs appeared in blood more at resection than follow-up.

The chain employs TRBV4-3 and TRBJ2-2; D ambiguous. This clonotype was sampled from a male donor with early-stage non-small cell lung cancer. Sequencing was performed on PBMCs, taken at surgery. The CDR3: CASSQDYVPGELFF. In nucleotides, the CDR3 is TGCGCCAGCAGCCAAGATTACGTCCCCGGGGAGCTGTTTTTT.